These 19 T cell receptor beta chains were sequenced from one sample in a study of human T cells and chemical hapten exposure. In TCRdb, the RACE reads were re-called with MiXCR into one record per CDR3 protein. This sample has over 100,000 distinct CDR3 sequences, with roughly a tenth found just once. Time point described: patch test 2, 6 weeks after DPC sensitization. Treatment indicated: therapeutic diphenylcyclopropenone sensitization with weekly scalp DPC. The sample in question was whole blood, obtained in connection with sensitization to the hapten diphenylcyclopropenone (DPC). These receptors all come from a woman aged 35 to 49 with alopecia areata. Some clones in this sample may be carry-over from other donors' samples.

The chain couples TRBV15 to TRBJ2-5; D possibly corresponds to TRBD2 (6 bases). This CDR3 has 13 residues. Germline V gives CDR1 LNHNV, CDR2 YYDKDF (reference sequence). Trimming cost V 5 bases and J 0 bases, with 7 bases left between them. The CDR3 DNA follows: TGTGCCACCAGCCGGGACTACCAAGAGACCCAGTACTTC. Translation: CATSRDYQETQYF.

The chain has TRBV2 and TRBJ2-2, with no clear D. This CDR3 region has 11 residues. V lost 2 bases, J lost 6 bases, and 1 base lay in between. Germline assignment: CDR1 SNHLY and CDR2 FYNNEI. The CDR3 DNA follows: TGTGCCAGCAGTGAATCCGGGGAGCTGTTTTTT. It specifies CASSESGELFF.

V and J are TRBV7-2 and TRBJ2-3, with 8 bases lining up with TRBD2. This CDR3 spans 21 amino acids. V shed 1 base and J 4 bases; nucleotides not matched to a gene: 22. CDR1 is SGHTA and CDR2 is FQGNSA in the germline V gene. The CDR3 protein is CASSLVAGQDVRRNLADTQYF. CDR3 nucleotides: TGTGCCAGCAGCTTAGTAGCGGGGCAAGATGTGCGAAGGAACCTCGCAGATACGCAGTATTTT.

The chain combines TRBV5-1 with TRBJ1-1; no clear D gene. Trimming cost V 4 bases and J 0 bases, with 13 bases left between them. Germline CDR1 and CDR2: SGHRS and YFSETQ. This CDR3 spans 15 amino acids. As DNA, the CDR3 is TGCGCCAGCAGCCCCCTGGGCCGCATGAACACTGAAGCTTTCTTT. It codes for CASSPLGRMNTEAFF. The whole variable domain, filled in from reference TRBV5-1 and TRBJ1-1, reads KAGVTQTPRYLIKTRGQQVTLSCSPISGHRSVSWYQQTPGQGLQFLFEYFSETQRNKGNFPGRFSGRQFSNSRSEMNVSTLELGDSALYLCASSPLGRMNTEAFFGQGTRLTVV.

This clonotype was picked up many times. V is TRBV5-4 and J is TRBJ1-2, with 7 positions matching TRBD1. The CDR3 sequence is 15 residues long. J gave up 1 base and V 4 bases, and 7 bases lay outside the gene matches. Germline values: CDR1 SGHNT, CDR2 YYREEE (reference sequence). CDR3 amino acids: CASSPRTGNNYGYTF. The CDR3, as DNA: TGTGCCAGCAGCCCACGGACAGGAAATAACTATGGCTACACCTTC.

In this sample, this clonotype turned up many times. This chain connects TRBV29-1 to TRBJ2-3; 7 nucleotides agree with TRBD1. Trimming took 7 bases from V and 1 from J; bases not matched to a gene: 2. This CDR3 has 12 residues. Germline V gives CDR1 SQVTM, CDR2 ANQGSEA. The CDR3 DNA sequence: TGCAGCGCCGACAGGGGCACAGATACGCAGTATTTT. Protein: CSADRGTDTQYF.

This clonotype was counted only a few times. V and J are TRBV28 and TRBJ2-2, with D possibly TRBD2 on 5 matching bases. This CDR3 is built from 13 residues. Germline CDR1 reads MDHEN; CDR2 reads SYDVKM. V dropped 11 bases and J dropped 5 bases, with 15 bases sitting between them. The CDR3 region is CAALGLRTGELFF. The CDR3 nucleotides read TGTGCCGCACTAGGCCTCAGGACCGGGGAGCTGTTTTTT.

This clonotype was seen repeatedly, ten times or more. V usage is TRBV20-1 and J usage is TRBJ1-1, with D maybe TRBD1 (5 bases). V was clipped by 1 base and J by 1 base, with 16 bases between them. The CDR3 sequence is 16 residues long. Germline CDR1 and CDR2: DFQATT and SNEGSKA (reference sequence). The CDR3 region is CSARVIGGRENTEAFF. The CDR3 DNA reads as TGCAGTGCTAGAGTGATCGGGGGAAGGGAGAACACTGAAGCTTTCTTT.

In this sample, this clonotype turned up a few times. V usage is TRBV2 and J usage is TRBJ1-1; no clear D gene. Germline CDR1 is SNHLY and CDR2 is FYNNEI. The CDR3 is 12 residues long. V was trimmed by 10 bases and J by 5 bases, leaving 14 bases between them. The CDR3 nucleotides read TGTGCCAAGATGACCCGCGGGACTGAAGCTTTCTTT. As protein: CAKMTRGTEAFF. The full variable domain, rest sourced from reference TRBV2 and TRBJ1-1, is EPEVTQTPSHQVTQMGQEVILRCVPISNHLYFYWYRQILGQKVEFLVSFYNNEISEKSEIFDDQFSVERPDGSNFTLKIRSTKLEDSAMYFCAKMTRGTEAFFGQGTRLTVV.

The chain combines TRBV25-1 with TRBJ2-2, with D unresolved. From germline, CDR1 is MGHDK and CDR2 SYGVNS. This CDR3 is built from 13 residues. V was shortened by 5 bases and J by 8 bases, with 12 bases between the two germline ends. CDR3 sequence reads: CASSSWVGGELFF. The DNA for the CDR3 is TGTGCCAGCAGTTCGTGGGTGGGAGGGGAGCTGTTTTTT.

In this sample, this clonotype turned up many times. The genes are TRBV7-2 and TRBJ1-1; D is ambiguous. The CDR3 spans 12 residues. V was shortened by 3 bases and J by 3 bases, with 5 bases between the two germline ends. Germline CDR1 and CDR2: SGHTA and FQGNSA. CDR3 amino acids: CASSFEDTEAFF. The CDR3 DNA reads TGTGCCAGCAGCTTCGAGGACACTGAAGCTTTCTTT. Using reference TRBV7-2 and TRBJ1-1 for the parts outside the CDR3, the full variable domain is GAGVSQSPSNKVTEKGKDVELRCDPISGHTALYWYRQSLGQGLEFLIYFQGNSAPDKSGLPSDRFSAERTGGSVSTLTIQRTQQEDSAVYLCASSFEDTEAFFGQGTRLTVV.

This clonotype showed up many times. The chain employs TRBV11-2 and TRBJ1-2; no firm D call. The germline V and J ends were trimmed by 5 bases and 4 bases, with 14 bases remaining between them. This CDR3 has 14 amino acids. CDR1 and CDR2 (germline): SGHAT, FQNNGV. In DNA form, the CDR3 reads TGTGCCAGCAGCAGGTTGGAGGGAATCTATGGCTACACCTTC. This codes for CASSRLEGIYGYTF.

Worth noting for this clonotype: A much larger clone lies a single base off, so this may be a read error. The conserved phenylalanine or tryptophan normally closing the CDR3 is absent here, so this likely arose from a read error. J is TRBJ2-1 and V is TRBV7-8; 8 bases align to TRBD2. This CDR3 has 16 amino acids. In germline, CDR1 is SGHVS, CDR2 FQNEAQ. Trimming took 5 bases from V and 6 from J; bases not matched to a gene: 12. The CDR3 loop is CASSQARGGRGNEQFL. The CDR3 DNA is TGTGCCAGCAGCCAGGCCCGGGGGGGCAGGGGCAATGAGCAGTTCCTC.

This sequence joins TRBV4-1 and TRBJ2-7; 9 bases line up with TRBD2. The CDR3 has 15 residues. The V and J ends lost 4 bases and 6 bases, in that order; junction bases with no gene match: 10. The germline V gene encodes CDR1 MGHRA and CDR2 YSYEKL. CDR3 in DNA: TGCGCCAGCAGCCGCGGGACTAGCTTTACAAGCGAGCAGTACTTC. It translates to CASSRGTSFTSEQYF.

The chain recombines TRBV29-1 with TRBJ2-1; D is possibly TRBD1 (6 bases). The germline gives CDR1 SQVTM, CDR2 ANQGSEA. Trimming pared 5 bases from V and 0 bases from J, leaving 14 bases between. The CDR3 contains 15 residues. As DNA, the CDR3 is TGCAGCGTTCCCCAGGGGCCCAGCTCCTACAATGAGCAGTTCTTC. Protein product: CSVPQGPSSYNEQFF.

This clonotype was recorded at least ten times. The CDR3 DNA sequence: TGCAGTGTCGCGGGTCCAGCGGGGGTCAAAAACATTCAGTACTTC. It specifies CSVAGPAGVKNIQYF. V and J are TRBV20-1 and TRBJ2-4; TRBD2 aligns across 8 bases. The junction had 11 bases not matched to a gene; V was cut back by 7 bases and J by 3 bases. The CDR3 sequence is 15 residues long. CDR1 DFQATT and CDR2 SNEGSKA come from the germline V gene (reference sequence).

This clonotype was seen repeatedly, ten times or more. This chain links TRBV3-1 with TRBJ1-2; D call uncertain. The V end was cut by 1 base, the J end by 5 bases, with 5 bases between. Per germline, CDR1 LGHDT and CDR2 YNNKEL (reference sequence). The CDR3 length is 12 residues. CDR3 nucleotides: TGTGCCAGCAGCCAAGCAGATTATGGCTACACCTTC. Translation gives CASSQADYGYTF. Variable domain in full (rest from reference TRBV3-1 and TRBJ1-2): DTAVSQTPKYLVTQMGNDKSIKCEQNLGHDTMYWYKQDSKKFLKIMFSYNNKELIINETVPNRFSPKSPDKAHLNLHINSLELGDSAVYFCASSQADYGYTFGSGTRLTVV.

This clonotype was counted many times. This chain uses TRBV12-3 or TRBV12-4 with TRBJ1-1, with D unresolved. Trimming removed 8 bases from V and 1 base from J, with 8 bases in between. The CDR3 runs to 12 residues. The CDR3 DNA sequence: TGTGCCAGCCTGACCCAGAACACTGAAGCTTTCTTT. It encodes CASLTQNTEAFF.

Many counts were recorded for this clonotype. The rearrangement joins TRBV4-3 to TRBJ2-3; 12 bases align to TRBD2. V dropped 0 bases and J dropped 4; count of bases not matched to a gene: 2. Germline V CDR1 and CDR2: LGHNA, YSLEER. The CDR3 runs to 16 residues. The CDR3 DNA reads as TGCGCCAGCAGCCAAGATCCTAGCGGGGGGGCAGATACGCAGTATTTT. As protein: CASSQDPSGGADTQYF.